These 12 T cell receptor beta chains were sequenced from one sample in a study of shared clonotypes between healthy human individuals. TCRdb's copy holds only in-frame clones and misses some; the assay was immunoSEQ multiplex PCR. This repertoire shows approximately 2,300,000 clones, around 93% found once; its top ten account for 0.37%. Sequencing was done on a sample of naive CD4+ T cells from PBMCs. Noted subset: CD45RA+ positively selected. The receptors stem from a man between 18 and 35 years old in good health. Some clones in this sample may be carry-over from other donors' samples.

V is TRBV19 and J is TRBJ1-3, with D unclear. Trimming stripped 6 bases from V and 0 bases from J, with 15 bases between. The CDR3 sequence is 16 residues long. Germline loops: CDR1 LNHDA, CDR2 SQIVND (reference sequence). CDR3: CASSRGPWGSGNTIYF. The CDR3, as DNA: TGTGCCAGTAGCCGTGGCCCATGGGGCTCTGGAAACACCATATATTTT. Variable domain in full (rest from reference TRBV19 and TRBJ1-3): DGGITQSPKYLFRKEGQNVTLSCEQNLNHDAMYWYRQDPGQGLRLIYYSQIVNDFQKGDIAEGYSVSREKKESFPLTVTSAQKNPTAFYLCASSRGPWGSGNTIYFGEGSWLTVV.

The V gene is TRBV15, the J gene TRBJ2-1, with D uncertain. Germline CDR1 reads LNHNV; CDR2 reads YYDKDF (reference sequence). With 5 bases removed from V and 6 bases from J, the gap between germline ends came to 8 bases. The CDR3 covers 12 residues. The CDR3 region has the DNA TGTGCCACCAGCGGCCGTACCAATGAGCAGTTCTTC. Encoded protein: CATSGRTNEQFF.

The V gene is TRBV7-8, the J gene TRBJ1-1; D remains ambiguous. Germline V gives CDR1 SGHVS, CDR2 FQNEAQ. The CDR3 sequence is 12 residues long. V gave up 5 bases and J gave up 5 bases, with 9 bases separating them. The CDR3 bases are TGTGCCAGCAGCCTGGGGTGGACTGAAGCTTTCTTT. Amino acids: CASSLGWTEAFF.

The CDR3 DNA reads TGTGCCAGTAGCAAGGGCAGCGCTAGCGGGAGTAGATCAGATGAGCAGTTCTTC. Translated: CASSKGSASGSRSDEQFF. The chain employs TRBV19 and TRBJ2-1; 10 bases fit TRBD2. Losses at the gene ends were 6 bases for V and 8 bases for J; bases not matched to a gene: 19. The CDR3 is made up of 18 amino acids. The germline V gene has CDR1 LNHDA and CDR2 SQIVND (reference sequence).

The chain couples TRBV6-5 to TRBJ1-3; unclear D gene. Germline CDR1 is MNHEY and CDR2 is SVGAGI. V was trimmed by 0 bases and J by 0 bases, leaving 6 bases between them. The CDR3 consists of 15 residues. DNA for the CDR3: TGTGCCAGCAGTTACTCAGGCGACTCTGGAAACACCATATATTTT. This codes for CASSYSGDSGNTIYF.

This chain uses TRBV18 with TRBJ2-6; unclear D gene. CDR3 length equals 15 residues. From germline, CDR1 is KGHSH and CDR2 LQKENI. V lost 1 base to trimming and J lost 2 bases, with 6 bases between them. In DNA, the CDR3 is TGTGCCAGCTCACCACAGCCGGCTGGGGCCAACGTCCTGACTTTC. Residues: CASSPQPAGANVLTF.

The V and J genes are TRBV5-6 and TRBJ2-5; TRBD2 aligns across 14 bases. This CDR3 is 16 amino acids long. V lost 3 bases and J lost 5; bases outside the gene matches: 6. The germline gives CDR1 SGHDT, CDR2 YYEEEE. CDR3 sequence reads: CASSSGLAGGRETQYF. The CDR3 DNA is TGTGCCAGCAGCTCCGGACTAGCGGGAGGTAGGGAGACCCAGTACTTC.

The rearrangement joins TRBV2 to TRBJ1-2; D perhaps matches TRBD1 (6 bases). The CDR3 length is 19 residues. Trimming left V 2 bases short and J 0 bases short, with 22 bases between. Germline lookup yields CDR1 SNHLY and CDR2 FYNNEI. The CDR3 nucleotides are TGTGCCAGCAGTGAAAACCAGTCAGGGGCGCTTACGGCTAACTATGGCTACACCTTC. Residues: CASSENQSGALTANYGYTF.

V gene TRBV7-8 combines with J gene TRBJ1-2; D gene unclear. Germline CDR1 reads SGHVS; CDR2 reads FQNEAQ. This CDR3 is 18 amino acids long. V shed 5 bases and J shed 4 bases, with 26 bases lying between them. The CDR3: CASSPSVGRSSFSYGYTF. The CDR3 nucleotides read TGTGCCAGCAGCCCCTCTGTTGGTAGATCGTCGTTTTCCTATGGCTACACCTTC.

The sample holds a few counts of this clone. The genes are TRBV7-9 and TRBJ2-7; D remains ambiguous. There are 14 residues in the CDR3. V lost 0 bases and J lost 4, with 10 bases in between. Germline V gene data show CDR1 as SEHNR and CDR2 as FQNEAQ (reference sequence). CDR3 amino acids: CASSLALGDYEQYF. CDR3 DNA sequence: TGTGCCAGCAGCTTAGCGCTTGGGGATTACGAGCAGTACTTC.

CDR3 nucleotides: TGTGCCAGCAGTGAAGTAGGGGGGTTTAATGAAAAACTGTTTTTT. Amino acids: CASSEVGGFNEKLFF. The gene calls are TRBV2 and TRBJ1-4; D possibly corresponds to TRBD1 (6 bases). This CDR3 is built from 15 residues. Germline V CDR1 and CDR2: SNHLY, FYNNEI. The V and J ends lost 1 base and 4 bases respectively, with 10 bases between them.

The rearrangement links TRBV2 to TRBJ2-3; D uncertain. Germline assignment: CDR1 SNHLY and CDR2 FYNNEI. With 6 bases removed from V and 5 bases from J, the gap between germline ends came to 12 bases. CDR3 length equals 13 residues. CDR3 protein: CASSFYREDTQYF. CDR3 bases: TGTGCCAGCAGCTTCTACAGAGAAGATACGCAGTATTTT.